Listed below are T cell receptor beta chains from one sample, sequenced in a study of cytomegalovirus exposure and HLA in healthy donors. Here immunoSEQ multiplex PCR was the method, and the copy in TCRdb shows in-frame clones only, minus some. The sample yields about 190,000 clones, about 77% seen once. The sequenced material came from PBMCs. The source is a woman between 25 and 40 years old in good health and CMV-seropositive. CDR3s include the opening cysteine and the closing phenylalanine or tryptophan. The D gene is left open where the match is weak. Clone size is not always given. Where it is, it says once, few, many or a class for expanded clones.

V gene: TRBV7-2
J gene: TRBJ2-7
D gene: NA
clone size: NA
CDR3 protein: CASSVVAASYEQYF
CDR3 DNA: TGTGCCAGCAGCGTGGTAGCGGCTTCCTACGAGCAGTACTTC

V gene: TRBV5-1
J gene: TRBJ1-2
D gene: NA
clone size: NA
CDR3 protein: CASSLETMQGYTF
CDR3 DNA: TGCGCCAGCAGCTTGGAAACGATGCAGGGCTACACCTTC

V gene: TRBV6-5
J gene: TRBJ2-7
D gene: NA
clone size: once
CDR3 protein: CASSPAHSYEQYF
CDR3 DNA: TGTGCCAGCAGCCCCGCTCACAGCTACGAGCAGTACTTC

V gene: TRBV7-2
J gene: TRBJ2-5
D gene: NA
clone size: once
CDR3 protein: CASSLGGGVETQYF
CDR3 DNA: TGTGCCAGCAGCTTAGGAGGCGGGGTGGAGACCCAGTACTTC

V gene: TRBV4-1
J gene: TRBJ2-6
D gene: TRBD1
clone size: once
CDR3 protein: CASSQAGTGGANVLTF
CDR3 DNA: TGCGCCAGCAGCCAAGCCGGGACAGGTGGGGCCAACGTCCTGACTTTC

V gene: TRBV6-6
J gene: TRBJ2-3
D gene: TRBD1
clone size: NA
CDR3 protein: CASRQTGAADTQYF
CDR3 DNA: TGTGCCAGCAGACAAACAGGGGCGGCAGATACGCAGTATTTT

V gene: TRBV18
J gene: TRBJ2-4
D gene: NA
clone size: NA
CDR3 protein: CASSPPEGKGIQYF
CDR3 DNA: TGTGCCAGCTCACCACCGGAGGGGAAAGGCATTCAGTACTTC

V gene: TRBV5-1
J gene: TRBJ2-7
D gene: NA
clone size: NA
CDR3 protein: CASSLNTGEAYEQYF
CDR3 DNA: TGCGCCAGCAGCTTAAACACCGGCGAGGCCTACGAGCAGTACTTC

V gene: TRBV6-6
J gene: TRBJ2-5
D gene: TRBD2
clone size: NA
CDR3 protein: CASSYSGAETQYF
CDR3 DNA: TGTGCCAGCAGTTATAGCGGGGCTGAGACCCAGTACTTC

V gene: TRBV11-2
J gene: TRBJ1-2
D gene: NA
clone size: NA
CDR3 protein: CASSLTERRGYGYTF
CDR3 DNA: TGTGCCAGCAGCTTAACGGAGAGGAGGGGCTATGGCTACACCTTC

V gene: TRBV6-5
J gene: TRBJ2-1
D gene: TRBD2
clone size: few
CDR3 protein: CASSRTSGDNEQFF
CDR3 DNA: TGTGCCAGCAGTCGGACTAGCGGGGACAATGAGCAGTTCTTC

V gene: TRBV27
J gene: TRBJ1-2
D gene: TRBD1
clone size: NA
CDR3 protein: CASSSGQDYGYTF
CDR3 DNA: TGTGCCAGCAGTTCGGGACAGGACTATGGCTACACCTTC

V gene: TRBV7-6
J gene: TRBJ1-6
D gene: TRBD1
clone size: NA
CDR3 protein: CASSSRQGDWSPLHF
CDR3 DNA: TGTGCCAGCAGCTCGAGACAGGGGGATTGGTCACCCCTCCACTTT

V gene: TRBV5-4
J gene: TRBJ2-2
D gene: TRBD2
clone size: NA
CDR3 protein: CASSPPSGGGDGELFF
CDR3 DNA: TGTGCCAGCAGCCCGCCTTCTGGGGGAGGGGACGGGGAGCTGTTTTTT

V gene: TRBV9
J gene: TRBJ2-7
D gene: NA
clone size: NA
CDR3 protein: CASSVSPGSYEQYF
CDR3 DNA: TGTGCCAGCAGCGTAAGTCCGGGTAGCTACGAGCAGTACTTC

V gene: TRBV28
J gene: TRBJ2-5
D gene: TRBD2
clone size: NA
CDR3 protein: CASSPTSGGKETQYF
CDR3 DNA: TGTGCCAGCTCGCCGACTAGCGGGGGTAAGGAGACCCAGTACTTC

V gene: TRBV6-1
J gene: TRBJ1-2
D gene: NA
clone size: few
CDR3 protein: CASSEAFRRPQSGYTF
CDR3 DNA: TGTGCCAGCAGTGAAGCTTTTCGGCGGCCGCAAAGCGGCTACACCTTC

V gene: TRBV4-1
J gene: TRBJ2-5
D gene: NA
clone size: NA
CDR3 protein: CASSQDRPGQETQYF
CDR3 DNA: TGCGCCAGCAGCCAAGATCGGCCAGGCCAAGAGACCCAGTACTTC

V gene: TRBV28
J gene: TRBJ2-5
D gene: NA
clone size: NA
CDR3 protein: CASSLSGVRETQYF
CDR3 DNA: TGTGCCAGCAGTTTATCGGGAGTACGAGAGACCCAGTACTTC

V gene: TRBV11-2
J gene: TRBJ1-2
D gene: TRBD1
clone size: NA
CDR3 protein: CASSPGQGATGYTF
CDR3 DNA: TGTGCCAGCAGCCCGGGACAGGGGGCCACTGGCTACACCTTC

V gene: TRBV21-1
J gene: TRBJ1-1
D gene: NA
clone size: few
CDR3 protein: CASSKVKSRMGDRAPYEAFF
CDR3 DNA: TGTGCCAGCAGCAAAGTAAAAAGCCGGATGGGCGACAGGGCTCCCTATGAAGCTTTCTTT

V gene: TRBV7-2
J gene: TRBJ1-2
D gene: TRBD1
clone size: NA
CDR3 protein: CASSLTGASYGYTF
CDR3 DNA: TGTGCCAGCAGCTTAACAGGGGCTAGCTATGGCTACACCTTC

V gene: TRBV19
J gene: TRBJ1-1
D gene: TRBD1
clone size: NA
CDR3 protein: CASSKNRGRNTEAFF
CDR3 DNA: TGTGCCAGTAGTAAAAACAGGGGTCGGAACACTGAAGCTTTCTTT

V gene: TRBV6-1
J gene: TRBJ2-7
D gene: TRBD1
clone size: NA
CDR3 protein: CASRGQGIVGEQYF
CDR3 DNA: TGTGCCAGCAGGGGACAGGGAATTGTTGGCGAGCAGTACTTC

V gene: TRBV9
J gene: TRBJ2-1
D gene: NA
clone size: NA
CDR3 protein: CASSVGGEQFF
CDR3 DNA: TGTGCCAGCAGCGTCGGGGGTGAGCAGTTCTTC

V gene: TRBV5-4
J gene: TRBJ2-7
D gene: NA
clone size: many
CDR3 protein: CASSLAGTYEQYF
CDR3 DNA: TGTGCCAGCAGCTTGGCCGGGACCTACGAGCAGTACTTC

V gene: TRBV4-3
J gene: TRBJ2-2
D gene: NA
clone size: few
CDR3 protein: CASSHGGAGTGELFF
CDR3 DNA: TGCGCCAGCAGCCATGGGGGGGCGGGCACCGGGGAGCTGTTTTTT

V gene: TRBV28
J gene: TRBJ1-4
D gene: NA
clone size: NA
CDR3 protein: CASSSSTATNEKLFF
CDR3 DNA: TGTGCCAGCAGCTCTTCGACAGCAACTAATGAAAAACTGTTTTTT

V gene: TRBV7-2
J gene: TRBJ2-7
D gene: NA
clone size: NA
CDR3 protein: CASSVSGGAGGEQYF
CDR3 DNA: TGTGCCAGCAGCGTATCAGGGGGCGCGGGAGGGGAGCAGTACTTC

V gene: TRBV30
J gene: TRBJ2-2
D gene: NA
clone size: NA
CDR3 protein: CAWRGEGELFF
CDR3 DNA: TGTGCCTGGAGAGGAGAAGGGGAGCTGTTTTTT

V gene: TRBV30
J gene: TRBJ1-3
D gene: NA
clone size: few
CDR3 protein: CAWNGGIGNTIYF
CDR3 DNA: TGTGCCTGGAACGGGGGTATAGGCAACACCATATATTTT

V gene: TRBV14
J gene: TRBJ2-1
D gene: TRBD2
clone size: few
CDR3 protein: CASSPSGLSSYNEQFF
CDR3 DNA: TGTGCCAGCAGCCCTAGCGGGCTAAGCTCCTACAATGAGCAGTTCTTC

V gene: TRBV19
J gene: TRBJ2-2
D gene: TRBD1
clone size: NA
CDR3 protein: CASSRGQGKTGELFF
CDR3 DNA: TGTGCCAGTAGCCGGGGACAGGGAAAGACCGGGGAGCTGTTTTTT

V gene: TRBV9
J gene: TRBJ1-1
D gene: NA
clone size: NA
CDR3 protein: CASSSSPRTDLNTEAFF
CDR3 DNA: TGTGCCAGCAGCTCTAGTCCCCGGACGGACTTGAACACTGAAGCTTTCTTT

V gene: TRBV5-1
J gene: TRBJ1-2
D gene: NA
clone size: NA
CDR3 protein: CASSLDGDYGYTF
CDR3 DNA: TGCGCCAGCAGCTTGGACGGGGACTATGGCTACACCTTC

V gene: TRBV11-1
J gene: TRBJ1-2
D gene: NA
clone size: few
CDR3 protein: CASSLVGGLYGYTF
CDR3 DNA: TGTGCCAGCAGCTTAGTCGGCGGTCTCTATGGCTACACCTTC

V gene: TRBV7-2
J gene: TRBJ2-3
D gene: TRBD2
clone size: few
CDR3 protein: CASSLGISGGAADTQYF
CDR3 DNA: TGTGCCAGCAGCTTAGGGATTAGCGGGGGGGCCGCAGATACGCAGTATTTT

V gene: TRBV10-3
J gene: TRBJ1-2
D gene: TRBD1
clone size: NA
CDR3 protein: CAIRPGTGLGGYTF
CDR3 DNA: TGTGCCATCAGGCCCGGGACAGGGTTGGGAGGCTACACCTTC

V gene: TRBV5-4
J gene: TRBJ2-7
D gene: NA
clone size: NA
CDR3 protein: CASSSGLTRAYEQYF
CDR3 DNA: TGTGCCAGCAGCTCCGGACTCACCCGCGCCTACGAGCAGTACTTC

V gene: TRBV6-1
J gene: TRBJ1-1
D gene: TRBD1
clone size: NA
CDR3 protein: CASSELRDRGPEAFF
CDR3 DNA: TGTGCCAGCAGTGAGCTAAGGGACAGGGGGCCTGAAGCTTTCTTT

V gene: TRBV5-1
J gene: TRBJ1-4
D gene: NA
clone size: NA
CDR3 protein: CASSSRGGNEKLFF
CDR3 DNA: TGCGCCAGCAGCTCTAGGGGGGGGAATGAAAAACTGTTTTTT

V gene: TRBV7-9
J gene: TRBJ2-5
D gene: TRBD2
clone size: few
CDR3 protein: CASSLAYLSSGGQETQYF
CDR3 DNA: TGTGCCAGCAGCTTAGCGTATCTGTCTAGCGGGGGCCAAGAGACCCAGTACTTC

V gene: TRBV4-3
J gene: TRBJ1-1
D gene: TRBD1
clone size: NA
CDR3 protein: CASSQYQGDTEAFF
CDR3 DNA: TGCGCCAGCAGCCAGTATCAGGGGGACACTGAAGCTTTCTTT

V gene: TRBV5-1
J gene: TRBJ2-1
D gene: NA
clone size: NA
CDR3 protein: CASSLEGVPSYNEQFF
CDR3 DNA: TGCGCCAGCAGCTTGGAGGGAGTCCCCTCCTACAATGAGCAGTTCTTC

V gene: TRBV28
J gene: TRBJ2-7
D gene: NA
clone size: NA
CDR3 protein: CASSSAIGDRTYEQYF
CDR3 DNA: TGTGCCAGCAGTTCCGCGATTGGCGACAGAACCTACGAGCAGTACTTC

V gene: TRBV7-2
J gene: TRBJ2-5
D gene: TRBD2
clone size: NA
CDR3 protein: CASSVSGSYQETQYF
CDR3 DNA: TGTGCCAGCAGCGTTAGCGGGAGTTACCAAGAGACCCAGTACTTC

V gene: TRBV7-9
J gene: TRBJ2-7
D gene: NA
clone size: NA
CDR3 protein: CASSPGVEQYF
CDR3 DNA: TGTGCCAGCAGCCCGGGAGTCGAGCAGTACTTC

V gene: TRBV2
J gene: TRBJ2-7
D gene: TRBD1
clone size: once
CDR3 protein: CASSGDRGLDEQYF
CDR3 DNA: TGTGCCAGCAGTGGGGACAGGGGATTAGACGAGCAGTACTTC

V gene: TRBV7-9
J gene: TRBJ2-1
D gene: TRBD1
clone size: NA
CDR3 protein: CASSFSGTGNNEQFF
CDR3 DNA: TGTGCCAGCAGTTTCAGCGGGACAGGGAATAATGAGCAGTTCTTC

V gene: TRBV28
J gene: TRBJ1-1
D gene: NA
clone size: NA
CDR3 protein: CASRGGSGTEAFF
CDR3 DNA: TGTGCCAGCAGGGGGGGATCGGGGACTGAAGCTTTCTTT

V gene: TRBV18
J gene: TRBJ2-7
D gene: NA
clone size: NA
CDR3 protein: CASSESTGSYEQYF
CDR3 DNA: TGTGCCAGCTCAGAATCGACAGGCTCCTACGAGCAGTACTTC

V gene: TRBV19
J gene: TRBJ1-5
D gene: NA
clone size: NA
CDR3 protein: CASSIGPLAGSRSNQPQHF
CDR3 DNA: TGTGCCAGTAGTATAGGTCCCCTGGCGGGGTCACGTAGCAATCAGCCCCAGCATTTT

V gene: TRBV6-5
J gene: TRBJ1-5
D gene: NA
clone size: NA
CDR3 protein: CASSRDGGSNQPQHF
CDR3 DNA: TGTGCCAGCAGCCGCGACGGGGGGAGCAATCAGCCCCAGCATTTT

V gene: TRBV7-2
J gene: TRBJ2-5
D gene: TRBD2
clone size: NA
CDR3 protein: CASSLVLAGETQYF
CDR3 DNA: TGTGCCAGCAGCTTAGTCCTAGCGGGAGAGACCCAGTACTTC